Below, 4 T cell receptor beta chains from the same sample are listed, as sequenced in a study of cytotoxic CD8 clonotypes in ibrutinib-treated CLL. Some clones are missing from TCRdb's copy, which holds only in-frame ones; the method was immunoSEQ multiplex PCR. Of fewer than 400,000 clones in the sample, roughly 71% were seen once. Sequenced here: PBMCs, sampled after 36 months of ibrutinib treatment. The source is a human donor with chronic lymphocytic leukemia.

V usage is TRBV12-5 and J usage is TRBJ2-7; a possible D gene is TRBD2 (5 bases). The germline CDR1 and CDR2 sequences are LGHNT and FRNRAP. V gave up 6 bases and J gave up 3 bases, with 9 bases separating them. The CDR3 covers 12 residues. CDR3 residues: CASGTRDYEQYF. CDR3 nucleotides: TGTGCTAGTGGGACTCGGGACTACGAGCAGTACTTC.

V is TRBV4-1 and J is TRBJ2-7, with 11 nucleotides matching TRBD2. Germline loops: CDR1 MGHRA, CDR2 YSYEKL. This CDR3 contains 16 residues. After removal of 1 base from V and 7 bases from J, the junction contained 9 bases not matched to a gene. CDR3 sequence reads: CASSQVRLAGPWEQYF. CDR3 nucleotide sequence: TGCGCCAGCAGCCAAGTGCGACTAGCGGGACCCTGGGAGCAGTACTTC.

The V and J genes are TRBV4-2 and TRBJ2-7; D is ambiguous. V was clipped by 0 bases and J by 3 bases, with 18 bases between them. This CDR3 is built from 17 residues. Per the germline V gene, CDR1 is LGHNA and CDR2 is YNFKEQ. The CDR3 loop is CASSQDLGKSSRYEQYF. The DNA for the CDR3 is TGTGCCAGCAGCCAAGACCTGGGGAAATCAAGTCGCTACGAGCAGTACTTC.

This clone was found a few times. The chain carries TRBV6-5 and TRBJ1-3; D perhaps matches TRBD1 (5 bases). Trimming stripped 4 bases from V and 4 bases from J, with 8 bases between. The CDR3 contains 13 residues. Germline V gene sequence: CDR1 MNHEY, CDR2 SVGAGI. The CDR3 DNA reads TGTGCCAGCAGTTCGGGACGGGGAAACACCATATATTTT. The encoded protein is CASSSGRGNTIYF.